This is a list of T cell receptor beta chains from one sample in a study of Graves' ophthalmopathy and Graves' hyperthyroidism. A single record per CDR3 protein comes from TCRdb applying MiXCR to the multiplex PCR reads. The data hold some 750,000 distinct CDR3 sequences, with roughly 40% observed a single time. The source material was peripheral blood. These receptors originate from an adult man with Graves' ophthalmopathy. Each CDR3 is given with its conserved first and last residue. Each record gives: J gene, V gene, clone size, D gene, CDR3 DNA, CDR3 protein. A D gene is named only where the DNA matches it firmly. Part of the rows lack a size; the others show once, few, many or a class for expanded clones.

j_call: TRBJ2-7; v_call: TRBV10-3; clone_size: few; d_call: TRBD1; cdr3_nt: TGTGCCAGCAGTTTAGGATTTGACAGGGCCGAGCAGTACTTC; cdr3_aa: CASSLGFDRAEQYF
j_call: TRBJ1-2; v_call: TRBV29-1; clone_size: few; d_call: TRBD1; cdr3_nt: TGCAGCGTCCAGGGGGGGGACTATGGCTACACCTTC; cdr3_aa: CSVQGGDYGYTF
j_call: TRBJ1-1; v_call: TRBV10-3; clone_size: many; d_call: .; cdr3_nt: TGTGCCATCAGTGAGTCGGGAAGACTGGGGACTGAAGCTTTCTTT; cdr3_aa: CAISESGRLGTEAFF
j_call: TRBJ2-5; v_call: TRBV2; clone_size: few; d_call: TRBD1; cdr3_nt: TGTGCCAGCAGCGACAGGGGGTTGGCGGAGACCCAGTACTTC; cdr3_aa: CASSDRGLAETQYF
j_call: TRBJ2-7; v_call: TRBV7-9; clone_size: many; d_call: .; cdr3_nt: TGTGCCAGCAGCCGAGGACCGAGGGTCGGTTACGAGCAGTACTTC; cdr3_aa: CASSRGPRVGYEQYF
j_call: TRBJ1-1; v_call: TRBV27; clone_size: few; d_call: .; cdr3_nt: TGTGCCAGCAGTGCCCTTTACCTGAACACTGAAGCTTTCTTT; cdr3_aa: CASSALYLNTEAFF
j_call: TRBJ1-3; v_call: TRBV2; clone_size: many; d_call: TRBD1; cdr3_nt: TGTGCCAGCAGAACAGGGGCAGAGTACACCATATATTTT; cdr3_aa: CASRTGAEYTIYF
j_call: TRBJ1-6; v_call: TRBV9; clone_size: .; d_call: .; cdr3_nt: TGTGCCAGCAGCGCGACAGGAATTTCTCAGCCCCTCCACTTT; cdr3_aa: CASSATGISQPLHF
j_call: TRBJ2-7; v_call: TRBV5-1; clone_size: .; d_call: .; cdr3_nt: TGCGCCAGCAGCTTGCCCGGACAGAACGAGCAGTACTTC; cdr3_aa: CASSLPGQNEQYF
j_call: TRBJ2-7; v_call: TRBV20-1; clone_size: many; d_call: .; cdr3_nt: TGCAGTGCTGGGATTTACGAGCAGTACTTC; cdr3_aa: CSAGIYEQYF